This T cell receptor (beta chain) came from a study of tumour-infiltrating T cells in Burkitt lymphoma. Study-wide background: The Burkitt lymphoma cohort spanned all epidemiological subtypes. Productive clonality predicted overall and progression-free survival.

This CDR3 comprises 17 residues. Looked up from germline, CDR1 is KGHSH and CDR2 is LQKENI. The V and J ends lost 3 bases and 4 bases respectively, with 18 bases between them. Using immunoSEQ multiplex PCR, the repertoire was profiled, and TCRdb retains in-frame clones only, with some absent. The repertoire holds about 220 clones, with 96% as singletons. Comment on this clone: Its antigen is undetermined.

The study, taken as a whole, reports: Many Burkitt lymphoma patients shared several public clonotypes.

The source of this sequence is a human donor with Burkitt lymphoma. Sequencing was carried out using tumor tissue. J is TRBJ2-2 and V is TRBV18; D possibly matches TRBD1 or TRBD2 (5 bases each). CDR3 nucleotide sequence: TGTGCCAGCTCACCTGGCGGACTGACGAGGGGCACCGGGGAGCTGTTTTTT. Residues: CASSPGGLTRGTGELFF.